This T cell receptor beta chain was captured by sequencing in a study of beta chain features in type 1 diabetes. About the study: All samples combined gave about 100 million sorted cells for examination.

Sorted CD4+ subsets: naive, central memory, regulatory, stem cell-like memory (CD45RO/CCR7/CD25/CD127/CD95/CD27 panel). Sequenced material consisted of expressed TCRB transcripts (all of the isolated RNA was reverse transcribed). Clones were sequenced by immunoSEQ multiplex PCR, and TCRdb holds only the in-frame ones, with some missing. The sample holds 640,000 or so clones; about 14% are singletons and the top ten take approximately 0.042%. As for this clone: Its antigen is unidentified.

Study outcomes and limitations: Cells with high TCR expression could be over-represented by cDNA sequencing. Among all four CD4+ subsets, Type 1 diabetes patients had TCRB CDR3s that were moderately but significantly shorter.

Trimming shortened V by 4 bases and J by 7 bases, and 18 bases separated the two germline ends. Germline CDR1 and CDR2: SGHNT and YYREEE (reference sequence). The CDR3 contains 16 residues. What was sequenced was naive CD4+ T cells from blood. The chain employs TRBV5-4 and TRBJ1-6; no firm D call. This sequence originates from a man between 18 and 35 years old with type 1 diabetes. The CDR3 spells CASSPNQRKTNSPLHF. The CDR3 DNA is TGTGCCAGCAGCCCGAACCAACGGAAGACAAATTCACCCCTCCACTTT.